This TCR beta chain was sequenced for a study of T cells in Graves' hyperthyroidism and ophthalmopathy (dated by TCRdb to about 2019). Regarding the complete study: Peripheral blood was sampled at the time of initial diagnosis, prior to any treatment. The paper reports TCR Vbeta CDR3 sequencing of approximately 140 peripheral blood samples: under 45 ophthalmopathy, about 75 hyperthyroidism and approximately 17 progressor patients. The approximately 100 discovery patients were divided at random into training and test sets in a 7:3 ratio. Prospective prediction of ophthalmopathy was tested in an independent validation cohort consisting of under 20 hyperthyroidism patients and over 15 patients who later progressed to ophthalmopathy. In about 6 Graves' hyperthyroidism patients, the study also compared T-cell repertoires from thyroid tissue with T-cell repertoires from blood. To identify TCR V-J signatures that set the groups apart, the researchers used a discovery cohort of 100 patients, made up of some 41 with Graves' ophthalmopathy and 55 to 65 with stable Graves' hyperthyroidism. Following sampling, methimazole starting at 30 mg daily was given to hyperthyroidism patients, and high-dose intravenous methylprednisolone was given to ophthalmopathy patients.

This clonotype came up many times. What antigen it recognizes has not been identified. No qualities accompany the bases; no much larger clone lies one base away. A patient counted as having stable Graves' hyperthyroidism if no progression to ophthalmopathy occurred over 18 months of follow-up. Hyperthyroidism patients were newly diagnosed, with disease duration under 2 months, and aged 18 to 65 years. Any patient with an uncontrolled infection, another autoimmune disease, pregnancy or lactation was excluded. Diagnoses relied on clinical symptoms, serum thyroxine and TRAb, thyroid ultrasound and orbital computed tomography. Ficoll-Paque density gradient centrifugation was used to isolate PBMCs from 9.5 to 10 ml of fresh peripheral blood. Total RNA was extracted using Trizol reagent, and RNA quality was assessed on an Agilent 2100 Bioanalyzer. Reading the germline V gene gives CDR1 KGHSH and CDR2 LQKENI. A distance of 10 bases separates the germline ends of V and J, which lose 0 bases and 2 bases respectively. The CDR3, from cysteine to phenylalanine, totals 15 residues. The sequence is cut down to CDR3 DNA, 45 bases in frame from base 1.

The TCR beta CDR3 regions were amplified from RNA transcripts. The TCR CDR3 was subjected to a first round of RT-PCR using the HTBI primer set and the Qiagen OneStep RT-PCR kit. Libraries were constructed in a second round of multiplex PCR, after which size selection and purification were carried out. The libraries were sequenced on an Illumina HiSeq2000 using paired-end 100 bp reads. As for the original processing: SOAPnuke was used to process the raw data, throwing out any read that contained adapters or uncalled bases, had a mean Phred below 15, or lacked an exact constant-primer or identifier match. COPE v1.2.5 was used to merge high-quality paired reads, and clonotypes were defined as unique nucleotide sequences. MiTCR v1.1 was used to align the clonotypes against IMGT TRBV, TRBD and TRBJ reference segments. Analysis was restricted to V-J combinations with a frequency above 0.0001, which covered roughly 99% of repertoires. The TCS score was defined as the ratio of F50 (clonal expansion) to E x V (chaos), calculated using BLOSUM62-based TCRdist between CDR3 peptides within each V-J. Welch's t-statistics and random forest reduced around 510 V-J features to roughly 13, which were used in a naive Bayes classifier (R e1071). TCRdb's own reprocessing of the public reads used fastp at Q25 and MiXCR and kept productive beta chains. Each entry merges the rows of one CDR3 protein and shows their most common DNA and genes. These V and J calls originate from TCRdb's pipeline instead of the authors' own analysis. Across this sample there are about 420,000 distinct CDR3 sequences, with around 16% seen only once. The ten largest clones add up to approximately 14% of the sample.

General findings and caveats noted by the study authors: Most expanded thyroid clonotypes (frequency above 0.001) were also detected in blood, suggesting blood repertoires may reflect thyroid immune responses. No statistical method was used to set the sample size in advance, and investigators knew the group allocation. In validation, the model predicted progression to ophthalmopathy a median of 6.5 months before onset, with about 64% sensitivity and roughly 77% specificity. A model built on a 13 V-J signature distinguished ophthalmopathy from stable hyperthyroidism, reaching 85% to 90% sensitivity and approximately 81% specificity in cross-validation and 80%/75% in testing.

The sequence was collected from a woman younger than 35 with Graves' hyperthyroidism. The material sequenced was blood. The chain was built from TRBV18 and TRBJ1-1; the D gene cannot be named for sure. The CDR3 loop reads CASSPPLGLNTEAFF. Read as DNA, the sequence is TGTGCCAGCTCACCACCGTTGGGTCTTAACACTGAAGCTTTCTTT.